This passage covers 21 T cell receptor beta chains from one sample sequenced in a study of low-dose radiotherapy and immunotherapy resistance in tumors. Amplification, which lasted roughly 20 PCR cycles, used a constant-region primer and V-primer adapter to amplify TCRs. From the reads, TCRdb called clonotypes with MiXCR, one entry per CDR3 protein. The sample carries roughly 48,000 distinct CDR3 sequences, roughly 33% recorded once. Time point of the sample: after trial treatment. Regarding treatment: LDRT plus nivolumab, ipilimumab, low-dose cyclophosphamide and aspirin (RACIN trial). Sequencing was performed on PBMCs, taken after low-dose radiotherapy plus immunotherapy. The receptors stem from a male donor with rectosigmoid adenocarcinoma.

Ten or more counts support this clonotype. The V call is TRBV4-3, the J call TRBJ2-1; TRBD1 is a possible D gene (6 bases). The V gene lost 0 bases and the J gene lost 4 bases, with 19 bases spanning the gap. CDR3 size: 18 residues. In germline, CDR1 is LGHNA, CDR2 YSLEER. The CDR3 region has the DNA TGCGCCAGCAGCCAAGAACCCGTGGGGGCAACCACATACAATGAGCAGTTCTTC. It encodes CASSQEPVGATTYNEQFF.

The sample holds many counts of this clonotype. This CDR3 is CASSGDLSSTDTQYF. The CDR3 DNA follows: TGTGCCAGTTCAGGGGACCTTTCTAGCACAGATACGCAGTATTTT. V usage is TRBV19 and J usage is TRBJ2-3, with D tentatively TRBD1 (6 bases). Germline lookup yields CDR1 LNHDA and CDR2 SQIVND (reference sequence). The V and J ends lost 8 bases and 0 bases respectively, with 15 bases between them. This CDR3 comprises 15 residues.

This clonotype was seen at least ten times. The chain employs TRBV28 and TRBJ1-5; maybe TRBD1 (5 bases). This CDR3 has 14 residues. V was trimmed by 2 bases and J by 5 bases, leaving 10 bases between them. From germline, CDR1 is MDHEN and CDR2 SYDVKM. The CDR3 region has the DNA TGTGCCAGCAGTTTACTTAGGGGACATCAGCCCCAGCATTTT. This codes for CASSLLRGHQPQHF.

The chain carries TRBV28 and TRBJ1-4; unclear D gene. The CDR3 runs 12 residues. Germline V lookup: CDR1 MDHEN, CDR2 SYDVKM. Between the trimmed V and J ends, which lost 0 bases and 8 bases, there was a span of 4 bases. CDR3 nucleotide sequence: TGTGCCAGCAGTTTATGGGGGGAAAAACTGTTTTTT. This gives the protein CASSLWGEKLFF. Filled out from reference TRBV28 and TRBJ1-4, the complete variable domain reads DVKVTQSSRYLVKRTGEKVFLECVQDMDHENMFWYRQDPGLGLRLIYFSYDVKMKEKGDIPEGYSVSREKKERFSLILESASTNQTSMYLCASSLWGEKLFFGSGTQLSVL.

This clonotype was seen a few times. The gene calls are TRBV12-3 or TRBV12-4 and TRBJ2-3; D is undetermined. Trimming took 2 bases from V and 5 from J, leaving 8 bases between them. The length of the CDR3 is 13 residues. The CDR3 loop reads CASSLTEEDTQYF. The CDR3 DNA follows: TGTGCCAGCAGTTTAACAGAAGAAGATACGCAGTATTTT.

This clonotype came up many times. The chain uses TRBV30 and TRBJ1-4, with unresolved D. Germline lookup yields CDR1 GTSNPN and CDR2 SVGIG (reference sequence). The CDR3 runs 12 residues. V lost 2 bases and J lost 7, with 8 bases in between. In DNA form, the CDR3 reads TGTGCCTGGAGTTTAAAGGGTGAAAAACTGTTTTTT. Protein product: CAWSLKGEKLFF.

Comments on this clonotype: A read error is the likely source, as a far larger clone sits one nucleotide away. The CDR3: CVSSYSRGTGGSYEQYF. CDR3 nucleotide sequence: TGTGTCAGCAGTTACTCCAGGGGGACAGGGGGCAGCTACGAGCAGTACTTC. This chain connects TRBV5-4 to TRBJ2-7; 12 bases map to TRBD1. The length of the CDR3 is 17 residues. Germline V gives CDR1 SGHNT, CDR2 YYREEE (reference sequence).

The table lists this clonotype with many counts. This rearrangement joins TRBV12-3 or TRBV12-4 to TRBJ1-1; maybe TRBD1 (5 bases). Trimming stripped 6 bases from V and 2 bases from J, with 10 bases between. This CDR3 has 13 residues. CDR3 sequence reads: CASSIRGNTEAFF. CDR3 DNA: TGTGCCAGCAGCATAAGGGGCAACACTGAAGCTTTCTTT.

Regarding this clonotype: This is likely an artifact of a read error, given a far larger clone one base away. The chain recombines TRBV6-2 or TRBV6-3 with TRBJ2-7, with 12 bases matching TRBD1. V lost 5 bases, J lost 7 bases, and 9 bases stayed unmatched. CDR1 MNHEY and CDR2 SVGEGT come from the germline V gene. The CDR3 is 15 residues long. CDR3 loop: CASSTPGQGANEQYF. The DNA for the CDR3 is TGTGCCAGCAGTACCCCGGGACAGGGGGCCAATGAGCAGTACTTC.

The chain employs TRBV9 and TRBJ2-5, with D possibly matching TRBD1 (5 bases). V was trimmed by 0 bases and J by 5 bases, leaving 11 bases between them. CDR3 length: 14 residues. Germline CDR1 reads SGDLS; CDR2 reads YYNGEE. CDR3 in amino acids: CASSVDNRMETQYF. The CDR3 DNA reads TGTGCCAGCAGCGTAGATAACAGGATGGAGACCCAGTACTTC.

Worth noting for this clonotype: A read error likely explains this, since a far larger clone differs by one base. V usage is TRBV12-5 and J usage is TRBJ2-7, with D tentatively TRBD1 (6 bases). The CDR3 covers 13 residues. Germline-derived CDR1 and CDR2 are LGHNT and FRNRAP. The ends were cut back, 9 bases at V and 7 bases at J, with 19 bases in the middle. CDR3 sequence: CASRGGAYNEQYF. In DNA, the CDR3 is TGTGCTAGCCGAGGGGGAGCCTACAATGAGCAGTACTTC. The entire variable domain, with the rest obtained from reference TRBV12-5 and TRBJ2-7, is as follows: DARVTQTPRHKVTEMGQEVTMRCQPILGHNTVFWYRQTMMQGLELLAYFRNRAPLDDSGMPKDRFSAEMPDATLATLKIQPSEPRDSAVYFCASRGGAYNEQYFGPGTRLTVT.

Comment on this clonotype: It differs at one base from a far larger clone, so likely a read error. V gene TRBV28 combines with J gene TRBJ2-5; 7 bases match TRBD2. From germline, CDR1 is MDHEN and CDR2 SYDVKM. This CDR3 spans 17 amino acids. CDR3: CATSYPGLGARKETQYF. The CDR3 DNA is TGTGCCACCAGTTACCCTGGACTAGGGGCGAGAAAAGAGACCCAGTACTTC.

In the case of this clonotype: Because the CDR3's place on the DNA is in doubt, the DNA is left out and the CDR3 is given as listed by TCRdb. The chain links TRBV27 to TRBJ2-2; the table calls TRBD1, which could not be checked here. The germline V gene encodes CDR1 MNHEY and CDR2 SMNVEV (reference sequence). Counting both end residues, the CDR3 totals 16 amino acids. CDR3 in amino acids: CASSGTGRRIGELFFF.

V is TRBV7-8 and J is TRBJ1-1; D is unclear. The CDR3 runs 13 residues. The V end lost 2 bases, the J end lost 4 bases, and 8 bases lay between the germline ends. Germline V lookup: CDR1 SGHVS, CDR2 FQNEAQ. CDR3 DNA sequence: TGTGCCAGCAGCTTAACGGGCGGCACTGAAGCTTTCTTT. Protein product: CASSLTGGTEAFF.

Only a few counts were recorded for this clonotype. J is TRBJ2-7 and V is TRBV30, with 7 bases matching TRBD1. The CDR3 spans 16 residues. V lost 0 bases to trimming and J lost 3 bases; unmatched junction nucleotides: 11. Germline loops: CDR1 GTSNPN, CDR2 SVGIG (reference sequence). The CDR3 DNA sequence: TGTGCCTGGAGTGTAAGGGGGCCGATAATCTTCTACGAGCAGTACTTC. The encoded protein is CAWSVRGPIIFYEQYF.

There are many counts of this clonotype. The genes are TRBV27 and TRBJ1-2, with 10 bases aligning to TRBD1. After removal of 3 bases from V and 4 bases from J, the junction contained 2 bases not matched to a gene. The CDR3 spans 14 residues. Germline V gene data show CDR1 as MNHEY and CDR2 as SMNVEV (reference sequence). The CDR3 DNA follows: TGTGCCAGCAGTTTTTGGACAGGGGGCTATGGCTACACCTTC. Protein: CASSFWTGGYGYTF.

This clonotype was observed a few times. The genes are TRBV18 and TRBJ1-1; D unresolved. V was cut by 5 bases and J by 11 bases, with 12 bases left in between. This CDR3 is built from 11 residues. CDR1 and CDR2 from the germline V gene are KGHSH and LQKENI. CDR3 residues: CASSVGTGAFF. CDR3 nucleotides: TGTGCCAGCTCAGTTGGAACCGGCGCTTTCTTT.

This clonotype qualifies as medium-sized. The CDR3 spells CASSLALDGYTF. In DNA, the CDR3 is TGCGCCAGCAGCTTGGCCCTGGATGGCTACACCTTC. The chain is built from TRBV5-1 and TRBJ1-2; no firm D call. The CDR3 runs 12 residues. Trimming pared 0 bases from V and 6 bases from J, leaving 6 bases between. Germline V gene data show CDR1 as SGHRS and CDR2 as YFSETQ. The variable domain in full, completed from reference TRBV5-1 and TRBJ1-2, reads KAGVTQTPRYLIKTRGQQVTLSCSPISGHRSVSWYQQTPGQGLQFLFEYFSETQRNKGNFPGRFSGRQFSNSRSEMNVSTLELGDSALYLCASSLALDGYTFGSGTRLTVV.

This clonotype was found many times. The rearrangement links TRBV6-2 or TRBV6-3 to TRBJ1-2; 8 bases agree with TRBD1. This CDR3 is built from 13 residues. Germline CDR1 and CDR2: MNHEY and SVGEGT. After removal of 5 bases from V and 7 bases from J, the junction contained 6 bases not matched to a gene. The CDR3 sequence is CASSGDRTTGYTF. CDR3 bases: TGTGCCAGCAGTGGGGACAGGACCACTGGCTACACCTTC.

Ten or more counts support this clonotype. This sequence joins TRBV7-3 and TRBJ2-5, with TRBD1 matching over 7 bases. CDR1 SGHTA and CDR2 FQGTGA come from the germline V gene. V lost 1 base, J lost 5 bases, and 4 bases stayed unmatched. The CDR3 is 14 residues long. CDR3 residues: CASSLKGGRETQYF. The CDR3 DNA reads as TGTGCCAGCAGCTTAAAAGGGGGCAGGGAGACCCAGTACTTC. The whole variable domain, filled in from reference TRBV7-3 and TRBJ2-5, reads GAGVSQTPSNKVTEKGKYVELRCDPISGHTALYWYRQSLGQGPEFLIYFQGTGAADDSGLPNDRFFAVRPEGSVSTLKIQRTERGDSAVYLCASSLKGGRETQYFGPGTRLLVL.

This clonotype was recorded at least ten times. The chain carries TRBV19 and TRBJ2-7, with D tentatively TRBD1 (6 bases). This CDR3 is built from 15 residues. The ends were cut back, 8 bases at V and 5 bases at J, with 22 bases in the middle. CDR1 and CDR2 (germline): LNHDA, SQIVND (reference sequence). This chain's CDR3 is CASGKGGQGYHEQYF. For the CDR3, the DNA is TGTGCCAGTGGAAAAGGGGGACAAGGGTACCACGAGCAGTACTTC.